The 22 T cell receptor beta chains given below trace back to one sample, sequenced in a study of blood T cell repertoires in COVID-19. Libraries were prepared by immunoSEQ multiplex PCR; TCRdb keeps only in-frame clonotypes and omits some of them. The data show 300,000 to 400,000 clones, roughly 84% seen once. Sample: peripheral blood. These receptors came from a man between 45 and 60 years old with active or convalescent COVID-19.

The V gene is TRBV6-5, the J gene TRBJ1-1, with D tentatively TRBD1 (6 bases). The CDR3 spans 14 residues. Trimming cost V 6 bases and J 2 bases, with 13 bases left between them. Germline CDR1 is MNHEY and CDR2 is SVGAGI. CDR3 residues: CASSSDSINTEAFF. CDR3 sequence (DNA): TGTGCCAGCAGCTCGGACAGCATTAACACTGAAGCTTTCTTT.

The J gene is TRBJ1-2, the V gene TRBV9, with 7 bases identical to TRBD1. Germline V gene lookup returns CDR1 SGDLS and CDR2 YYNGEE. The V segment lost 3 bases and the J segment 4 bases; nucleotides outside the gene matches: 9. The CDR3 consists of 15 residues. CDR3 residues: CASSAGQVGGYGYTF. In nucleotides, the CDR3 is TGTGCCAGCAGCGCCGGACAGGTCGGGGGCTATGGCTACACCTTC.

The chain links TRBV24-1 to TRBJ2-1; D is perhaps TRBD1 (6 bases). This CDR3 spans 15 amino acids. V lost 0 bases to trimming and J lost 5 bases, with 10 bases between them. Germline CDR1 and CDR2: KGHDR and SFDVKD. In DNA, the CDR3 is TGTGCCACCAGTGATTTGCAGGGGTATAACAATGAGCAGTTCTTC. This sequence encodes CATSDLQGYNNEQFF.

The V gene is TRBV19, the J gene TRBJ2-1, with 7 bases that match TRBD1. CDR3 size: 16 residues. V shed 4 bases and J 5 bases; nucleotides not matched to a gene: 11. Per germline, CDR1 LNHDA and CDR2 SQIVND (reference sequence). CDR3 sequence: CASSTRQGLLHNEQFF. For the CDR3, the DNA is TGTGCCAGTAGTACCCGACAGGGCCTCTTACACAATGAGCAGTTCTTC.

CDR3 nucleotide sequence: TGTGCCAGCAGTTATTTAGGGGCGCCCAATCAGCCCCAGCATTTT. Protein: CASSYLGAPNQPQHF. The chain employs TRBV6-5 and TRBJ1-5; D perhaps matches TRBD1 (5 bases). V was trimmed by 3 bases and J by 3 bases, leaving 12 bases between them. The CDR3 extends over 15 amino acids. CDR1 MNHEY and CDR2 SVGAGI come from the germline V gene.

This chain uses TRBV4-2 with TRBJ2-1; D is perhaps TRBD1 (7 bases). Trimming removed 0 bases from V and 7 bases from J, with 19 bases in between. CDR3 size: 17 residues. In germline, CDR1 is LGHNA, CDR2 YNFKEQ. Here the CDR3 reads CASSQDLPGGSRNEQFF. The DNA for the CDR3 is TGTGCCAGCAGCCAAGATTTGCCAGGGGGGAGTAGGAATGAGCAGTTCTTC.

This chain links TRBV7-2 with TRBJ2-1; TRBD1 matches at 10 bases. CDR3 length equals 15 residues. The J segment lost 6 bases and the V segment lost 3 bases, leaving 5 bases of the junction unmatched. Germline loops: CDR1 SGHTA, CDR2 FQGNSA. DNA for the CDR3: TGTGCCAGCAGCTTTACACGGGACAGGGGCAATGAGCAGTTCTTC. Translation gives CASSFTRDRGNEQFF.

CDR3: CAWSYTDTQYF. In DNA, the CDR3 is TGTGCCTGGAGTTATACAGATACGCAGTATTTT. The V and J genes are TRBV30 and TRBJ2-3, with D unclear. The V end lost 2 bases, the J end lost 3 bases, and 3 bases lay between the germline ends. Germline V gene sequence: CDR1 GTSNPN, CDR2 SVGIG (reference sequence). The CDR3 contains 11 residues.

The V call is TRBV7-8, the J call TRBJ2-3; no reliable D call. Germline V gene lookup returns CDR1 SGHVS and CDR2 FQNEAQ. V lost 2 bases and J 11 bases, leaving 11 bases between the germline ends. The CDR3 sequence is 12 residues long. Here the CDR3 reads CASSLTADWQYF. The CDR3 DNA sequence: TGTGCCAGCAGCTTAACGGCCGACTGGCAGTATTTT.

The chain has TRBV5-6 and TRBJ1-5; no firm D call. This CDR3 comprises 14 residues. The V gene lost 1 base and the J gene lost 1 base, with 6 bases spanning the gap. CDR1 SGHDT and CDR2 YYEEEE come from the germline V gene. Here the CDR3 reads CASSLTASNQPQHF. In nucleotides, the CDR3 is TGTGCCAGCAGCTTGACCGCGAGCAATCAGCCCCAGCATTTT.

The chain uses TRBV28 and TRBJ2-7; no clear D. The CDR3 consists of 13 residues. Trimming left V 5 bases short and J 5 bases short, with 13 bases between. Looked up from germline, CDR1 is MDHEN and CDR2 is SYDVKM. CDR3 DNA: TGTGCCAGCAGTCCCGCGAGTTTGGACGAGCAGTACTTC. Amino acids: CASSPASLDEQYF.

V is TRBV14 and J is TRBJ1-6; no clear D. The V gene's germline CDR1 is SGHDN and CDR2 FVKESK. Trimming left V 3 bases short and J 0 bases short, with 3 bases between. The CDR3 is 14 amino acids. The CDR3 nucleotides are TGTGCCAGCAGCCAGAGCTCCTATAATTCACCCCTCCACTTT. Its protein is CASSQSSYNSPLHF. The entire variable domain, with the rest obtained from reference TRBV14 and TRBJ1-6, is as follows: EAGVTQFPSHSVIEKGQTVTLRCDPISGHDNLYWYRRVMGKEIKFLLHFVKESKQDESGMPNNRFLAERTGGTYSTLKVQPAELEDSGVYFCASSQSSYNSPLHFGNGTRLTVT.

V and J are TRBV27 and TRBJ2-1, with 10 bases lining up with TRBD2. CDR1 and CDR2 from the germline V gene are MNHEY and SMNVEV (reference sequence). The CDR3 is 16 residues long. V shed 6 bases and J 6 bases; nucleotides not matched to a gene: 11. The CDR3 here is CASSPLRSGGLNEQFF. CDR3 nucleotides: TGTGCCAGCAGCCCCCTCCGTAGCGGGGGGCTCAATGAGCAGTTCTTC.

The rearrangement joins TRBV5-1 to TRBJ2-3; D perhaps matches TRBD2 (6 bases). This CDR3 has 15 amino acids. Trimming stripped 3 bases from V and 6 bases from J, with 17 bases between. Germline CDR1 is SGHRS and CDR2 is YFSETQ. This chain's CDR3 is CASSSRDLASDTQYF. Here the CDR3 DNA reads TGCGCCAGCAGCTCGCGGGATCTAGCGTCGGATACGCAGTATTTT.

This rearrangement joins TRBV10-3 to TRBJ2-2, with a tentative D call TRBD1 (6 bases). The V gene's germline CDR1 is ENHRY and CDR2 SYGVKD. The CDR3 runs 15 residues. V dropped 3 bases and J dropped 1 base, with 9 bases sitting between them. The CDR3 loop reads CAISDPGQNTGELFF. CDR3 DNA sequence: TGTGCCATCAGTGATCCGGGACAGAACACCGGGGAGCTGTTTTTT.

The rearrangement uses TRBV5-4 and TRBJ2-2; D possibly corresponds to TRBD1 (6 bases). Germline-derived CDR1 and CDR2 are SGHNT and YYREEE (reference sequence). The CDR3 runs to 14 residues. V was shortened by 3 bases and J by 1 base, with 7 bases between the two germline ends. The CDR3 DNA reads as TGTGCCAGCAGCTCCAGGGGGAACACCGGGGAGCTGTTTTTT. This codes for CASSSRGNTGELFF.

The genes are TRBV27 and TRBJ2-3; 13 nucleotides align to TRBD2. CDR1 and CDR2 from the germline V gene are MNHEY and SMNVEV (reference sequence). V shed 8 bases and J 5 bases; nucleotides not matched to a gene: 1. The CDR3 loop spans 13 amino acids. The CDR3 sequence is CASWTSGRDTQYF. The CDR3, as DNA: TGTGCCAGCTGGACTAGCGGGAGAGATACGCAGTATTTT.

J is TRBJ2-1 and V is TRBV6-5, with D maybe TRBD2 (6 bases). The V gene lost 3 bases and the J gene lost 5 bases, with 11 bases spanning the gap. CDR1 and CDR2 (germline): MNHEY, SVGAGI. The CDR3 runs 14 residues. CDR3 amino acids: CASSYRERNNEQFF. The CDR3 DNA is TGTGCCAGCAGTTATCGGGAGAGGAACAATGAGCAGTTCTTC.

The genes are TRBV7-6 and TRBJ2-2, with TRBD2 as a possible D gene (6 bases). This CDR3 is built from 16 residues. Germline CDR1 SGHVS, CDR2 FNYEAQ. Trimming pared 4 bases from V and 1 base from J, leaving 13 bases between. This chain's CDR3 is CASSSSRLENTGELFF. The CDR3 coding sequence is TGTGCCAGCAGCTCATCCCGACTAGAGAACACCGGGGAGCTGTTTTTT.

This sequence joins TRBV4-2 and TRBJ2-5; D might be TRBD2 (6 bases). CDR1 LGHNA and CDR2 YNFKEQ come from the germline V gene. The CDR3 spans 14 residues. The V and J ends lost 0 bases and 5 bases respectively, with 10 bases between them. Written as DNA, the CDR3 is TGTGCCAGCAGCCAAGATCGTGGGAGGGAGACCCAGTACTTC. Its translation is CASSQDRGRETQYF.

The chain joins TRBV7-2 to TRBJ2-5; D unresolved. V was pared by 4 bases and J by 5 bases, with 11 bases between. The CDR3 spans 13 residues. CDR1 and CDR2 from the germline V gene are SGHTA and FQGNSA. The CDR3: CASSSLVEETQYF. Written as DNA, the CDR3 is TGTGCCAGCAGCTCCCTAGTAGAGGAGACCCAGTACTTC. Combining the CDR3 with reference TRBV7-2 and TRBJ2-5 gives the whole variable domain GAGVSQSPSNKVTEKGKDVELRCDPISGHTALYWYRQSLGQGLEFLIYFQGNSAPDKSGLPSDRFSAERTGGSVSTLTIQRTQQEDSAVYLCASSSLVEETQYFGPGTRLLVL.

V is TRBV19 and J is TRBJ1-1; TRBD1 is a possible D gene (6 bases). The CDR3 is 13 residues long. Germline CDR1 is LNHDA and CDR2 is SQIVND (reference sequence). V was trimmed by 8 bases and J by 4 bases, leaving 14 bases between them. In nucleotides, the CDR3 is TGTGCCAGTTCACAGGGAATTGGCACTGAAGCTTTCTTT. It yields the protein CASSQGIGTEAFF.